One sample yielded the 13 T cell receptor beta chains listed below, sequenced in a study of immune heterogeneity within non-small cell lung tumors. Per sample, about 600 ng of bulk tumor genomic DNA was the template used. From each primary tumor, several far-apart biopsies were obtained during surgery. Curative surgical treatment was performed in patients who had newly diagnosed, untreated non-small cell lung cancer. For the TCR beta CDR3, multiplex PCR with 32 V and 13 J primers performed the amplification. One entry per CDR3 protein results from TCRdb running MiXCR on the multiplex PCR reads. This table holds under 5,500 distinct CDR3 sequences, more than 20% found once. The sequencing sample was made of lung tumor tissue. Receptor source: a man aged 55 to 69 with non-small cell lung cancer.

This rearrangement joins TRBV19 to TRBJ2-2; D is possibly TRBD1 (6 bases). Trimming removed 0 bases at V and 1 base at J, with 6 bases between. The CDR3 totals 15 residues. Looked up from germline, CDR1 is LNHDA and CDR2 is SQIVND (reference sequence). In DNA form, the CDR3 reads TGTGCCAGTAGTATAGACAGGGGGAACACCGGGGAGCTGTTTTTT. The encoded protein is CASSIDRGNTGELFF.

Notes on this clonotype: This may be a read error, as it is one base from a much larger clone. J is TRBJ1-3 and V is TRBV30, with D tentatively TRBD1 (5 bases). This CDR3 has 11 residues. Germline V gene sequence: CDR1 GTSNPN, CDR2 SVGIG (reference sequence). The CDR3 loop is CACSGGYTIYF. CDR3 bases: TGTGCCTGTAGTGGGGGGTACACCATATATTTT.

This clonotype is termed medium-sized. The chain combines TRBV6-1 with TRBJ1-1; TRBD1 aligns across 8 bases. Germline V gene sequence: CDR1 MNHNS, CDR2 SASEGT. After removal of 10 bases from V and 0 bases from J, the junction contained 10 bases not matched to a gene. The CDR3 runs to 15 residues. The CDR3 loop is CATDPYRGMNTEAFF. DNA for the CDR3: TGTGCCACCGACCCCTACAGGGGGATGAACACTGAAGCTTTCTTT.

The rearrangement joins TRBV20-1 to TRBJ1-2; a possible D gene is TRBD1 (6 bases). Germline V CDR1 and CDR2: DFQATT, SNEGSKA (reference sequence). V shed 1 base and J shed 5 bases, with 11 bases lying between them. The CDR3 spans 13 residues. The chain's CDR3 is CSARATGGYGYTF. The CDR3 coding sequence is TGCAGTGCTAGAGCGACAGGCGGGTATGGCTACACCTTC.

This clonotype was seen a handful of times. The CDR3 protein is CASSLAASGANVLTF. CDR3 in DNA: TGTGCCAGCAGCTTAGCGGCCTCTGGGGCCAACGTCCTGACTTTC. The chain joins TRBV7-8 to TRBJ2-6; no clear D gene. Trimming took 0 bases from V and 0 from J, leaving 3 bases between them. The V gene's germline CDR1 is SGHVS and CDR2 FQNEAQ. This CDR3 contains 15 residues.

V and J are TRBV15 and TRBJ1-4; D remains unclear. The CDR3 is 15 amino acids. V was clipped by 1 base and J by 2 bases, with 8 bases between them. Germline CDR1 LNHNV, CDR2 YYDKDF (reference sequence). The CDR3 region has the DNA TGTGCCACCAGCAGAGCGGGAGGTACTAATGAAAAACTGTTTTTT. Translated: CATSRAGGTNEKLFF.

The rearrangement uses TRBV18 and TRBJ2-5; D gene uncertain. V lost 2 bases, J lost 4 bases, and 5 bases lay in between. Germline loops: CDR1 KGHSH, CDR2 LQKENI. The CDR3 runs 12 residues. CDR3 protein: CASSPAPETQYF. The CDR3 DNA sequence: TGTGCCAGCTCACCAGCGCCAGAGACCCAGTACTTC.

The chain recombines TRBV27 with TRBJ2-3, with TRBD2 matching 11 bases. This CDR3 region has 16 residues. The germline V gene has CDR1 MNHEY and CDR2 SMNVEV (reference sequence). V gave up 2 bases and J gave up 0 bases; unmatched junction bases: 1. The CDR3 DNA reads as TGTGCCAGCAGTTTACGGACTAGCGGGAGCACAGATACGCAGTATTTT. Translating gives CASSLRTSGSTDTQYF.

The J gene is TRBJ2-7, the V gene TRBV28; D may match TRBD1 or TRBD2 (6 bases each). Germline V lookup: CDR1 MDHEN, CDR2 SYDVKM. V lost 7 bases and J lost 3, with 13 bases in between. This CDR3 region has 13 residues. The DNA for the CDR3 is TGTGCCAGCACTCTCGGGGGCCTCTACGAGCAGTACTTC. Translated, it gives CASTLGGLYEQYF.

This clonotype was found a few times. For the CDR3, the DNA is TGCGCCAGCAGCTTGTTTCTAGCGGGAGTAAAGGACACCGGGGAGCTGTTTTTT. It encodes CASSLFLAGVKDTGELFF. The chain recombines TRBV5-1 with TRBJ2-2, with 10 bases aligning to TRBD2. In germline, CDR1 is SGHRS, CDR2 YFSETQ. J gave up 3 bases and V 1 base, and 9 bases lay outside the gene matches. The CDR3 has 18 amino acids.

This clonotype is judged medium-sized. This chain links TRBV4-1 with TRBJ2-5; 8 bases match TRBD1. Per germline, CDR1 MGHRA and CDR2 YSYEKL. With 0 bases clipped from V and 9 bases from J, the junction kept 9 bases outside the gene matches. This CDR3 has 15 residues. CDR3 loop: CASSQDLDRAQAQYF. The CDR3 DNA sequence: TGCGCCAGCAGCCAAGATCTGGACAGGGCCCAGGCCCAGTACTTC.

The chain joins TRBV4-3 to TRBJ1-5; TRBD1 agrees at 7 bases. This CDR3 has 15 amino acids. CDR1 LGHNA and CDR2 YSLEER come from the germline V gene. V was pared by 4 bases and J by 2 bases, with 5 bases of the junction left unmatched. DNA of the CDR3: TGCGCCAGCAGCCTTACTACAGGGGGCAATCAGCCCCAGCATTTT. Protein product: CASSLTTGGNQPQHF.

The rearrangement links TRBV2 to TRBJ2-3; 8 nucleotides match TRBD2. Germline lookup yields CDR1 SNHLY and CDR2 FYNNEI. The CDR3 length is 16 residues. J lost 8 bases, V lost 5 bases, and 15 bases had no gene match. CDR3 DNA: TGTGCCAGCAGTCTTGTTCAGGGACTAGGCGCGGGTACGCAGTATTTT. Translation gives CASSLVQGLGAGTQYF.